The source of this T cell receptor (beta chain) is a study of T cells in localized non-small cell lung cancer. This table comes from immunoSEQ multiplex PCR, and its TCRdb copy is limited to in-frame clones, with some not included. The sample records about 20,000 clones, around 87% being singletons. Study-wide points: There was higher T cell clonality in uninvolved adjacent lung than in tumor, and it was highest there. The study detected a median approximately 55 of the top 100 tumor clones in adjacent lung. Blood T cell density predicted longer survival; adjacent-lung clonality, shorter.

A remark on this clone: Its matching antigen is unknown.

V lost 7 bases and J lost 2, with 9 bases in between. This CDR3 has 13 residues. Germline V CDR1 and CDR2: MNHEY, SMNVEV (reference sequence). The receptor comes from a man between 40 and 69 years old with stage II squamous cell lung carcinoma. The J gene is TRBJ1-5, the V gene TRBV27; D is ambiguous. Source: PBMCs, taken before any cancer treatment. CDR3 loop: CASNSGGNQPQHF. The CDR3 DNA sequence: TGTGCCAGCAACTCCGGGGGCAATCAGCCCCAGCATTTT.